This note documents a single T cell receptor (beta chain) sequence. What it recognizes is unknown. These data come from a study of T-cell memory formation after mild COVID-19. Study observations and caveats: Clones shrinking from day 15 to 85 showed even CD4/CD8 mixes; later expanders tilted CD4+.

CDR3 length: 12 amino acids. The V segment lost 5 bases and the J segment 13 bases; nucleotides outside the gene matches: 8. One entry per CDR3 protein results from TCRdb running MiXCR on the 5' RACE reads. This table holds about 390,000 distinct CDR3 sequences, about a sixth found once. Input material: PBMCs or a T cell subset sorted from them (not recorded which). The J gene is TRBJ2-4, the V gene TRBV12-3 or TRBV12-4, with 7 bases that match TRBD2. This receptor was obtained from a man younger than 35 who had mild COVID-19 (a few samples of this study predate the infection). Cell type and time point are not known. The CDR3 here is CASSTPGGKQYF. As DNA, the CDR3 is TGTGCCAGCAGTACCCCCGGGGGGAAACAGTACTTC.